These T cell receptor beta chains were read from a single sample in a study of cytomegalovirus exposure and HLA in healthy donors. TCRdb's copy holds only in-frame clones and misses some; the assay was immunoSEQ multiplex PCR. The table lists about 170,000 clones, over 75% of them singletons. Sequenced sample: PBMCs. These receptors were collected from a male donor in good health and CMV-seronegative. Each CDR3 is given with its conserved first and last residue. Fields, in order: CDR3 protein, CDR3 DNA, clone size, D gene, V gene, J gene. A D gene is named only where the DNA matches it firmly. The listing skips clone size in some rows; elsewhere it reads once, few, many or a size class.

CDR3 protein: CASSELQGAGELFF
CDR3 DNA: TGTGCCAGCAGTGAATTACAAGGGGCCGGGGAGCTGTTTTTT
clone size: .
D gene: .
V gene: TRBV2
J gene: TRBJ2-2

CDR3 protein: CASSARGRQETQYF
CDR3 DNA: TGTGCCAGCAGCGCTCGTGGGAGACAAGAGACCCAGTACTTC
clone size: .
D gene: .
V gene: TRBV5-6
J gene: TRBJ2-5

CDR3 protein: CASSYNGGLAGDTQYF
CDR3 DNA: TGTGCCAGCAGCTATAACGGGGGTCTAGCGGGGGATACGCAGTATTTT
clone size: .
D gene: TRBD2
V gene: TRBV11-2
J gene: TRBJ2-3

CDR3 protein: CASSFSGLGGSSYNEQFF
CDR3 DNA: TGTGCCAGCAGCTTCTCCGGTCTAGGCGGTAGCTCCTACAATGAGCAGTTCTTC
clone size: .
D gene: .
V gene: TRBV5-6
J gene: TRBJ2-1

CDR3 protein: CASSLGGGMSYNSPLHF
CDR3 DNA: TGTGCCAGCAGCTTGGGAGGGGGCATGTCCTATAATTCACCCCTCCACTTT
clone size: .
D gene: TRBD1
V gene: TRBV5-4
J gene: TRBJ1-6

CDR3 protein: CASSSPGLLRETQYF
CDR3 DNA: TGTGCCAGCAGCTCACCGGGACTATTAAGGGAGACCCAGTACTTC
clone size: .
D gene: TRBD2
V gene: TRBV7-2
J gene: TRBJ2-5

CDR3 protein: CASSFLSTGTNTEAFF
CDR3 DNA: TGTGCCAGCAGCTTTTTATCGACAGGAACAAACACTGAAGCTTTCTTT
clone size: .
D gene: .
V gene: TRBV11-2
J gene: TRBJ1-1

CDR3 protein: CASSPGSGGDNSPLHF
CDR3 DNA: TGTGCCAGCAGCCCAGGGTCGGGGGGCGATAATTCACCCCTCCACTTT
clone size: few
D gene: .
V gene: TRBV7-9
J gene: TRBJ1-6

CDR3 protein: CASSLRQVYEQYF
CDR3 DNA: TGTGCCAGCAGCCTCCGACAGGTCTACGAGCAGTACTTC
clone size: .
D gene: .
V gene: TRBV11-2
J gene: TRBJ2-7

CDR3 protein: CASRKDSTVYNSPLHF
CDR3 DNA: TGTGCCAGCAGAAAGGACAGCACGGTGTATAATTCACCCCTCCACTTT
clone size: .
D gene: .
V gene: TRBV2
J gene: TRBJ1-6

CDR3 protein: CAGQTPTISEAFF
CDR3 DNA: TGTGCCGGCCAGACACCGACCATCTCTGAAGCTTTCTTT
clone size: .
D gene: .
V gene: TRBV7-9
J gene: TRBJ1-1

CDR3 protein: CASIQGVGGPFYEQYF
CDR3 DNA: TGTGCCAGCATCCAAGGTGTCGGGGGACCTTTTTACGAGCAGTACTTC
clone size: .
D gene: .
V gene: TRBV6-6
J gene: TRBJ2-7

CDR3 protein: CASRRGGNEKLFF
CDR3 DNA: TGTGCCAGCAGAAGGGGGGGTAATGAAAAACTGTTTTTT
clone size: .
D gene: .
V gene: TRBV7-2
J gene: TRBJ1-4

CDR3 protein: CASRPWDINSNQPQHF
CDR3 DNA: TGTGCCAGTCGACCCTGGGACATCAATAGCAATCAGCCCCAGCATTTT
clone size: few
D gene: .
V gene: TRBV19
J gene: TRBJ1-5

CDR3 protein: CASSTLPPREVGKNIQYF
CDR3 DNA: TGTGCCAGCAGTACCCTCCCCCCCAGGGAGGTAGGCAAAAACATTCAGTACTTC
clone size: .
D gene: .
V gene: TRBV27
J gene: TRBJ2-4

CDR3 protein: CASSSQGQARGYTF
CDR3 DNA: TGTGCCAGCAGCTCGCAGGGACAGGCGAGGGGCTACACCTTC
clone size: .
D gene: TRBD1
V gene: TRBV7-2
J gene: TRBJ1-2

CDR3 protein: CASSYPEQSSYEQYF
CDR3 DNA: TGTGCCAGCAGTTACCCGGAACAGAGCTCCTACGAGCAGTACTTC
clone size: .
D gene: .
V gene: TRBV6-5
J gene: TRBJ2-7

CDR3 protein: CASSRLSGVGGKLFF
CDR3 DNA: TGTGCCAGCAGCCGACTCAGCGGGGTTGGGGGAAAACTGTTTTTT
clone size: .
D gene: .
V gene: TRBV6-6
J gene: TRBJ1-4

CDR3 protein: CASSMLTGTSGTEAFF
CDR3 DNA: TGTGCCAGCAGCATGCTGACAGGCACGTCAGGCACTGAAGCTTTCTTT
clone size: .
D gene: .
V gene: TRBV7-9
J gene: TRBJ1-1